This is a list of T cell receptor beta chains from one sample in a study of blood T cell repertoires in COVID-19. Data came from immunoSEQ multiplex PCR; TCRdb stores just in-frame clones and leaves some out. The table records under 200,000 clones, approximately 77% of them present only once. The sequencing sample was made of PBMCs or T cells enriched from blood (not recorded which). These receptor sequences come from a man in his 60s who had recovered from COVID-19. Both conserved end residues are part of each CDR3. The order of the fields is V gene, D gene, clone size, J gene, CDR3 DNA, CDR3 protein. A D gene is named only where the DNA matches it firmly. Rows give clone size only sometimes, using once, few, many, or a class for an expanded clone.

>TRBV9|.|.|TRBJ2-3
TGTGCCAGCAGCGTCCACACCACAGATACGCAGTATTTT
CASSVHTTDTQYF
>TRBV1|.|.|TRBJ1-2
TGCACCAGCAAACACAACTATGGCTACACCTTC
CTSKHNYGYTF
>TRBV7-3|TRBD2|.|TRBJ2-1
TGTGCCAGCAGCTCCTCCGGGACTAGCGGGTACAATGAGCAGTTCTTC
CASSSSGTSGYNEQFF
>TRBV6-1|TRBD2|.|TRBJ2-3
TGTGCCAGCAGTGATCTAGGACTAGCGGGGGGAAATACGCAGTATTTT
CASSDLGLAGGNTQYF
>TRBV18|.|.|TRBJ1-3
TGTGCCAGCTCACCAAGGGGCGTTGGAAACACCATATATTTT
CASSPRGVGNTIYF
>TRBV5-1|.|.|TRBJ1-1
TGCGCCAGCAGCTTGGGACAGGTAAATGAAGCTTTCTTT
CASSLGQVNEAFF
>TRBV13|TRBD2|.|TRBJ2-7
TGTGCCAGCAGCAGAAAAAGCGGGGGGGCCTACGAGCAGTACTTC
CASSRKSGGAYEQYF
>TRBV27|.|.|TRBJ2-3
TGTGCCAGCGGAACATATTTAGCGAGAAGCACAGATACGCAGTATTTT
CASGTYLARSTDTQYF
>TRBV2|.|.|TRBJ2-7
TGTGCCAGCAACCGGGATGCCGTCTACGAGCAGTACTTC
CASNRDAVYEQYF
>TRBV7-7|.|.|TRBJ2-2
TGTGCCAGCAGCTTAGCTTCGGGGGGCGACACCGGGGAGCTGTTTTTT
CASSLASGGDTGELFF
>TRBV19|TRBD1|.|TRBJ1-2
TGTGCCAGTAGCGGACAGGCATCAAACTATGGCTACACCTTC
CASSGQASNYGYTF
>TRBV28|TRBD2|.|TRBJ2-7
TGTGCCAGCAGTTTGGCCCGGGAGGCGTACTTC
CASSLAREAYF
>TRBV6-1|TRBD2|.|TRBJ2-5
TGTGCCAGCAGTGTAGGACTAGCGGGCCGACGCGGCCAAGAGACCCAGTACTTC
CASSVGLAGRRGQETQYF
>TRBV9|.|once|TRBJ2-7
TGTGCCAGCAGCGTAGACAGGGCTGAATCCTACGAGCAGTACTTC
CASSVDRAESYEQYF
>TRBV28|.|.|TRBJ1-6
TGTGCCAGCAGTTTAAACAGGGCCGGTTCACCCCTCCACTTT
CASSLNRAGSPLHF
>TRBV11-3|.|.|TRBJ1-5
TGTGCCAGCAGCCCCGTCTGGGCGCAGAGCAATCAGCCCCAGCATTTT
CASSPVWAQSNQPQHF
>TRBV30|TRBD1|.|TRBJ2-2
TGTGCCTGGGGGACAGCGAACACCGGGGAGCTGTTTTTT
CAWGTANTGELFF
>TRBV7-2|.|.|TRBJ1-5
TGTGCCAGCGGCATTTTGTCTAGGACAGACAATCAGCCCCAGCATTTT
CASGILSRTDNQPQHF
>TRBV29-1|.|.|TRBJ2-1
TGCAGCGCTACCAGTTCAGGGGTATTGGTCGGGAATGAGCAGTTCTTC
CSATSSGVLVGNEQFF
>TRBV14|TRBD1|once|TRBJ1-2
TGTGCCAGCACCACAGGGGGCAAAGACTATGGCTACACCTTC
CASTTGGKDYGYTF
>TRBV21-1|.|.|TRBJ1-3
TGTGCCAGCAACCTCCAGGGTTGGACCGGAAACACCATATATTTT
CASNLQGWTGNTIYF
>TRBV4-1|.|once|TRBJ2-2
TGCGCCACGAGGAGTGCGAACACCGGGGAGCTGTTTTTT
CATRSANTGELFF
>TRBV28|.|.|TRBJ2-7
TGTGCCAGCAGTTTAAATGGGGGGTACGAGCAGTACTTC
CASSLNGGYEQYF
>TRBV14|TRBD1|.|TRBJ1-2
TGTGCCAGCAGACGCGGACAGGGGATAAACTATGGCTACACCTTC
CASRRGQGINYGYTF
>TRBV19|.|.|TRBJ1-5
TGTGCCAGTAGTTTTGAGGGTGACCAGCCCCAGCATTTT
CASSFEGDQPQHF
>TRBV30|.|.|TRBJ2-7
TGTGCCTTAGGAGAGTCCTACGAGCAGTACTTC
CALGESYEQYF
>TRBV2|.|.|TRBJ1-2
TGTGCCAGCAGTGTTCGGAGGCTCAACTATGGCTACACCTTC
CASSVRRLNYGYTF
>TRBV7-2|.|once|TRBJ2-3
TGTGCCAGCAGCTTACAGAGGGGGACAGATACGCAGTATTTT
CASSLQRGTDTQYF
>TRBV20-1|TRBD1|.|TRBJ1-2
TGCAGTGCTAGTAGGGGGACAGACTATGGCTACACCTTC
CSASRGTDYGYTF
>TRBV7-2|TRBD2|.|TRBJ2-7
TGTGCCAGCAGCTTTAGCGGGAGCTCCTACGAGCAGTACTTC
CASSFSGSSYEQYF
>TRBV5-1|TRBD1|.|TRBJ2-2
TGCGCCAGCAGCTTGGGACAGGGGGCGAACACCGGGGAGCTGTTTTTT
CASSLGQGANTGELFF
>TRBV19|.|.|TRBJ2-1
TGTGCCAGTTCGGTTGGGGACTTCTCCTACAATGAGCAGTTCTTC
CASSVGDFSYNEQFF
>TRBV2|.|.|TRBJ2-5
TGTGCCAGCAGTTACTCGGACACGAACCAAGAGACCCAGTACTTC
CASSYSDTNQETQYF